One and the same sample provided the 16 T cell receptor beta chains below, sequenced in a study of blood T cell repertoires in COVID-19 (dated by TCRdb to about 2020). Library construction relied on the immunoSEQ multiplex PCR assay. Held by TCRdb, this immuneACCESS table contains in-frame sequences only and omits some clones. Under half of the omission traces to an unresolved V gene where checked; the cause of the rest is unknown. The sample table holds about 280,000 clones, of which 85% to 90% were seen once. About 4.2% of the sample lies in the top ten. The sample consisted of peripheral blood. These receptors all stem from a man aged 40-49 years with acute or convalescent COVID-19.

V and J are TRBV10-2 and TRBJ1-5; TRBD1 is a possible D gene (6 bases). Germline assignment: CDR1 WSHSY and CDR2 SAAADI. The CDR3 is made up of 18 amino acids. V lost 1 base to trimming and J lost 2 bases, with 18 bases between them. CDR3 nucleotide sequence: TGCGCCAGCAGTGAGTTTCTCGGACAGCCGCAAGGCAATCAGCCCCAGCATTTT. Translation: CASSEFLGQPQGNQPQHF.

The rearrangement joins TRBV3-1 (or the pseudogene TRBV3-2) to TRBJ1-2, with TRBD1 matching over 7 bases. From germline, CDR1 is LGHDT and CDR2 YNNKEL (reference sequence). The CDR3 is 15 amino acids. The junction had 10 bases not matched to a gene; V was cut back by 0 bases and J by 9 bases. CDR3 DNA sequence: TGTGCCAGCAGCCAAGATAGGGGACAGTGGTCCCGCTACACCTTC. This codes for CASSQDRGQWSRYTF.

The chain uses TRBV3-1 (or the pseudogene TRBV3-2) and TRBJ1-1; 9 bases match TRBD1. CDR1 LGHDT and CDR2 YNNKEL come from the germline V gene (reference sequence). The CDR3 totals 14 residues. Trimming cost V 0 bases and J 6 bases; bases outside gene matches: 2. CDR3: CASSQEYRGPEAFF. CDR3 sequence (DNA): TGTGCCAGCAGCCAAGAATACAGGGGGCCTGAAGCTTTCTTT.

J is TRBJ2-1 and V is TRBV19; 10 bases fit TRBD2. J was trimmed by 4 bases and V by 6 bases; bases with no gene match: 6. Germline loops: CDR1 LNHDA, CDR2 SQIVND (reference sequence). This CDR3 comprises 15 residues. The DNA of the CDR3 is TGTGCCAGTAGCCCCAGCGGGGGGGGGTACAATGAGCAGTTCTTC. Its protein is CASSPSGGGYNEQFF.

This chain joins TRBV11-2 and TRBJ2-3; 7 bases fit TRBD1. The CDR3 runs to 15 residues. Germline V gene data show CDR1 as SGHAT and CDR2 as FQNNGV. With V trimmed by 2 bases and J by 4 bases, 6 bases remained unmatched. The DNA of the CDR3 is TGTGCCAGCAGCTTACTGACAGGGCACGCAGATACGCAGTATTTT. Its translation is CASSLLTGHADTQYF. The full variable domain, with the rest looked up from reference TRBV11-2 and TRBJ2-3, is EAGVAQSPRYKIIEKRQSVAFWCNPISGHATLYWYQQILGQGPKLLIQFQNNGVVDDSQLPKDRFSAERLKGVDSTLKIQPAKLEDSAVYLCASSLLTGHADTQYFGPGTRLTVL.

The J gene is TRBJ1-2, the V gene TRBV25-1; 7 bases align to TRBD1. The trim removed 1 base at V and 7 bases at J, leaving 9 bases unmatched. Germline-derived CDR1 and CDR2 are MGHDK and SYGVNS. CDR3 length: 15 residues. Written as DNA, the CDR3 is TGTGCCAGCAGTGAATCCTTACAGGGGATGGGTGGCTACACCTTC. Protein sequence: CASSESLQGMGGYTF.

The chain carries TRBV5-1 and TRBJ1-4; 11 bases are a match to TRBD1. The CDR3 runs 16 residues. Unmatched junction bases numbered 7, after V lost 3 bases and J lost 6 bases. Germline V CDR1 and CDR2: SGHRS, YFSETQ. CDR3 coding DNA: TGCGCCAGCAGCTCCGGACAGGGGGCTTGGGATGAAAAACTGTTTTTT. Residues: CASSSGQGAWDEKLFF. The complete variable domain, with remaining parts taken from reference TRBV5-1 and TRBJ1-4, reads KAGVTQTPRYLIKTRGQQVTLSCSPISGHRSVSWYQQTPGQGLQFLFEYFSETQRNKGNFPGRFSGRQFSNSRSEMNVSTLELGDSALYLCASSSGQGAWDEKLFFGSGTQLSVL.

The chain recombines TRBV9 with TRBJ2-2, with D possibly being TRBD2 (6 bases). This CDR3 spans 14 amino acids. Germline assignment: CDR1 SGDLS and CDR2 YYNGEE. Trimming took 3 bases from V and 4 from J, leaving 10 bases between them. This CDR3 reads CASSASDPTGELFF. In DNA form, the CDR3 reads TGTGCCAGCAGCGCTAGCGATCCCACCGGGGAGCTGTTTTTT.

J is TRBJ1-1 and V is TRBV11-2; D gene uncertain. CDR1 and CDR2 (germline): SGHAT, FQNNGV. The length of the CDR3 is 15 residues. V was shortened by 3 bases and J by 4 bases, with 15 bases between the two germline ends. Here the CDR3 DNA reads TGTGCCAGCAGCTTTAGGAGTTTGGTGGGCACTGAAGCTTTCTTT. Translation: CASSFRSLVGTEAFF. Variable domain in full (rest from reference TRBV11-2 and TRBJ1-1): EAGVAQSPRYKIIEKRQSVAFWCNPISGHATLYWYQQILGQGPKLLIQFQNNGVVDDSQLPKDRFSAERLKGVDSTLKIQPAKLEDSAVYLCASSFRSLVGTEAFFGQGTRLTVV.

The V and J genes are TRBV29-1 and TRBJ1-2; no clear D. Deletions cut 0 bases from V and 4 bases from J, with 12 bases between. The V gene's germline CDR1 is SQVTM and CDR2 ANQGSEA. The CDR3 consists of 14 residues. The CDR3 bases are TGCAGCGTTGAAGATCGTCGGGTTATCTATGGCTACACCTTC. Translating gives CSVEDRRVIYGYTF. Full variable domain (rest looked up from reference TRBV29-1 and TRBJ1-2): SAVISQKPSRDICQRGTSLTIQCQVDSQVTMMFWYRQQPGQSLTLIATANQGSEATYESGFVIDKFPISRPNLTFSTLTVSNMSPEDSSIYLCSVEDRRVIYGYTFGSGTRLTVV.

The chain is built from TRBV2 and TRBJ1-1; no clear D. CDR1 is SNHLY and CDR2 is FYNNEI in the germline V gene. The CDR3 has 13 residues. The ends were cut back, 6 bases at V and 0 bases at J, with 8 bases in the middle. CDR3 protein: CASSTEMNTEAFF. The CDR3 DNA follows: TGTGCCAGCAGCACCGAGATGAACACTGAAGCTTTCTTT.

J is TRBJ2-3 and V is TRBV5-4; the D is unclear. Germline V gene lookup returns CDR1 SGHNT and CDR2 YYREEE (reference sequence). The CDR3 length is 14 residues. The V end was cut by 1 base, the J end by 0 bases, with 6 bases between. This chain's CDR3 is CASSLSTSTDTQYF. In DNA, the CDR3 is TGTGCCAGCAGCTTGTCGACTAGCACAGATACGCAGTATTTT.

This rearrangement joins TRBV6-5 to TRBJ1-2; 11 bases fit TRBD1. The germline V gene has CDR1 MNHEY and CDR2 SVGAGI. Trimming cost V 0 bases and J 5 bases; bases outside gene matches: 2. The CDR3 consists of 15 residues. CDR3 DNA sequence: TGTGCCAGCAGTTACTCCGGGACAGGGGGGTATGGCTACACCTTC. Translating gives CASSYSGTGGYGYTF.

The V gene is TRBV6-5, the J gene TRBJ1-1, with D uncertain. The CDR3 consists of 12 residues. V shed 6 bases and J shed 3 bases, with 8 bases lying between them. The germline CDR1 and CDR2 sequences are MNHEY and SVGAGI. In DNA, the CDR3 is TGTGCCAGCAGGGGAGACCACACTGAAGCTTTCTTT. Translated, it gives CASRGDHTEAFF.

This chain uses TRBV4-2 with TRBJ1-2, with D hard to call. The CDR3 covers 14 residues. Germline assignment: CDR1 LGHNA and CDR2 YNFKEQ. The V end lost 1 base, the J end lost 4 bases, and 10 bases lay between the germline ends. The CDR3 here is CASSQGEAFYGYTF. In nucleotides, the CDR3 is TGTGCCAGCAGCCAAGGGGAGGCCTTCTATGGCTACACCTTC.

J is TRBJ1-1 and V is TRBV5-1, with 8 bases matching TRBD1. Germline assignment: CDR1 SGHRS and CDR2 YFSETQ. This CDR3 comprises 15 residues. The junction had 9 bases not matched to a gene; V was cut back by 3 bases and J by 5 bases. The CDR3 bases are TGCGCCAGCAGCTCGGGGCTAGGACAGGGAACTGAAGCTTTCTTT. Protein: CASSSGLGQGTEAFF.